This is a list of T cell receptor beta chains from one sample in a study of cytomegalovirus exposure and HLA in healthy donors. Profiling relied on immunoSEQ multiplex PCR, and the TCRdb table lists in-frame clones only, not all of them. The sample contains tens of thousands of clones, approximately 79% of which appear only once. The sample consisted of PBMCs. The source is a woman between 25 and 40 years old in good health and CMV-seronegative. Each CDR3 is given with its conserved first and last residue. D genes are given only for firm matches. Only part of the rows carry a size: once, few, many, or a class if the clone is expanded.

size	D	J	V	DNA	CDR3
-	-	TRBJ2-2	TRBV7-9	TGTGCCAGCAGCGCTCTAGATCCCGGGGAGCTGTTTTTT	CASSALDPGELFF
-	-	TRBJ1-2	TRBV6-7	TGTGCCAGCAGTTACTCGGGGGAGGGCTATGGCTACACCTTC	CASSYSGEGYGYTF
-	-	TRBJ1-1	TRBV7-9	TGTGCCAGCAGCTTATTGGAGGGAGAGAATGCTTTCTTT	CASSLLEGENAFF
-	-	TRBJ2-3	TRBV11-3	TGTGCCAGCAGCTTGACAGGAAGCACAGATACGCAGTATTTT	CASSLTGSTDTQYF
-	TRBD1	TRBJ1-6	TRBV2	TGTGCCAGCAGGACAGGGGGCTCACCCCTCCACTTT	CASRTGGSPLHF
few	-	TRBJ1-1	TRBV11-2	TGTGCCAGCAGCCAAAGGCCGGCGGTGAACACTGAAGCTTTCTTT	CASSQRPAVNTEAFF
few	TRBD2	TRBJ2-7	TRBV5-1	TGCGCCAGCAGTATAGCGGGGGGCGCCTACGAGCAGTACTTC	CASSIAGGAYEQYF
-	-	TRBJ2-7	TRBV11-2	TGTGCCAGCAGCTTTGACAGGACCTACGAGCAGTACTTC	CASSFDRTYEQYF
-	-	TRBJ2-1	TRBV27	TGTGCCAGCAGTTCGAGGTCTGAGCAGTTCTTC	CASSSRSEQFF
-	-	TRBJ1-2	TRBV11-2	TGTGCCAGCAGTTCCGGGGGTAACTATGGCTACACCTTC	CASSSGGNYGYTF
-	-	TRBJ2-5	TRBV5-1	TGCGCCAGCAGCCTTCGGACAGTCCAAGAGACCCAGTACTTC	CASSLRTVQETQYF
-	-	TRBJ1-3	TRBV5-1	TGCGCCAGCAGCTCCGCTGGGGTCGGGAGCTCTGGAAACACCATATATTTT	CASSSAGVGSSGNTIYF
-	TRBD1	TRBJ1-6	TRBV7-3	TGTGCCAGCAGCGAGGCGGGACAGGGAAATTCACCCCTCCACTTT	CASSEAGQGNSPLHF
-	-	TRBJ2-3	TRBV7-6	TGTGCCAGCAGCTTAAAACTATCCACAGATACGCAGTATTTT	CASSLKLSTDTQYF
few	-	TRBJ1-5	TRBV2	TGTGCCAGCAGTGTGGGGGGAGTGAGCAATCAGCCCCAGCATTTT	CASSVGGVSNQPQHF
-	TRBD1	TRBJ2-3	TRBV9	TGTGCCAGCAGCGCCAAACAGGGGGCCCCCACAGATACGCAGTATTTT	CASSAKQGAPTDTQYF
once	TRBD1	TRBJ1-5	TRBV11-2	TGTGCCAGCAGCCCCCAGACAGGGGACAATCAGCCCCAGCATTTT	CASSPQTGDNQPQHF
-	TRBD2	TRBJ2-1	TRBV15	TGTGCCACCAGCAGAGAGGATAGCGGGAGGGCCGGTGAGCAGTTCTTC	CATSREDSGRAGEQFF
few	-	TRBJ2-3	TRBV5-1	TGCGCCAGCAGCTTGGATCGAGTCTCAACGCAGTATTTT	CASSLDRVSTQYF
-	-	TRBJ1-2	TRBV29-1	TGCAGCGTGGGGGGTGGCGAGGGGTATGGCTACACCTTC	CSVGGGEGYGYTF
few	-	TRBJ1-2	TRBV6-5	TGTGCCAGCAGTTGGTCCCGGGGTGGTGACTATGGCTACACCTTC	CASSWSRGGDYGYTF
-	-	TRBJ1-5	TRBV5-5	TGTGCCAGCAGCTCTGGCCTCAATCAGCCCCAGCATTTT	CASSSGLNQPQHF
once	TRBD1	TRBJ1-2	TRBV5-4	TGTGCCAGCAGCTCGGGACAGGCGGGGACCTATGGCTACACCTTC	CASSSGQAGTYGYTF
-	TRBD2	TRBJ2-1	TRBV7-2	TGTGCCAGCAGCTTAACCAGCGGGAGATTAAATGAGCAGTTCTTC	CASSLTSGRLNEQFF
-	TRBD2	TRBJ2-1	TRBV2	TGTGCCAGCAGTGAACAACTAGCGGGGTTTTCCTACAATGAGCAGTTCTTC	CASSEQLAGFSYNEQFF
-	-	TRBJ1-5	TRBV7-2	TGTGCCAGCAGCTCATCCCCCCAGCATTTT	CASSSSPQHF
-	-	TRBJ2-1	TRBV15	TGTGCCACCAGCAGAGGTGGGGTGGGGGGAAGGAATGAGCAGTTCTTC	CATSRGGVGGRNEQFF
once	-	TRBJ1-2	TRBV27	TGTGCCAGCAGCTTAACAGGGTTACATGGCTACACCTTC	CASSLTGLHGYTF
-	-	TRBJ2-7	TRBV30	TGTGCCTGGAGTCCGGGATTAGGCGACTACGAGCAGTACTTC	CAWSPGLGDYEQYF
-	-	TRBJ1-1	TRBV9	TGTGCCAGCAGCCCTCGGTTGGAGGGAATGAACACTGAAGCTTTCTTT	CASSPRLEGMNTEAFF
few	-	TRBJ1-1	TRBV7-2	TGTGCCAGCAGCTCCGGCGGAGCTTTCTTT	CASSSGGAFF
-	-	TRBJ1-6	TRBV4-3	TGCGCCAGCAGCCAAGGCCTAAACAATGGGGCCCCGGGAGGACCCTACGATTCACCCCTCCACTTT	CASSQGLNNGAPGGPYDSPLHF
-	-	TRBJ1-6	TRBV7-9	TGTGCCAGCAGCTTGAGCGGTTCACCCCTCCACTTT	CASSLSGSPLHF
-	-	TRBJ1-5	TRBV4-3	TGCGCCAGCAGCCAAGACGAGTTGGTGTCAAACTCACATCAGCCCCAGCATTTT	CASSQDELVSNSHQPQHF
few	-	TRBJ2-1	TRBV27	TGTGCCAGCAGTTCGGGTTTTTACAATGAGCAGTTCTTC	CASSSGFYNEQFF
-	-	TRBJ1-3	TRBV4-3	TGCGCCAGCAGCCAAGATACGATTGGCTCGGGCTCTGGAAACACCATATATTTT	CASSQDTIGSGSGNTIYF
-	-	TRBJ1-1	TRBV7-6	TGTGCCAGCAGCTTAGGGCAGGGAAGGGGGACTGAAGCTTTCTTT	CASSLGQGRGTEAFF
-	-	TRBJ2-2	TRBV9	TGTGCCAGCAGCGTAGTAGCTAGCGTACCCACCGGGGAGCTGTTTTTT	CASSVVASVPTGELFF
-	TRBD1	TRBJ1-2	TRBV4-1	TGCGCCAGCATGCCAACAGGGGGCGGGGGCTACACCTTC	CASMPTGGGGYTF
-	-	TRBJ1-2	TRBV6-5	TGTGCCAGCAGTTACTCTGAGGGTTATGGCTACACCTTC	CASSYSEGYGYTF
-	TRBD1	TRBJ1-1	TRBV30	TGTGCCTGGAGGGACCTAAACAGGGGGGACACTGAAGCTTTCTTT	CAWRDLNRGDTEAFF
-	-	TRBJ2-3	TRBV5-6	TGTGCCAGCAGCTGGGGCCAGACCCATACGCAGTATTTT	CASSWGQTHTQYF
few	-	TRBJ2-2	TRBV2	TGTGCCAGCACCGGGACTTTCACCGGGGAGCTGTTTTTT	CASTGTFTGELFF
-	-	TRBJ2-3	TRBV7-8	TGTGCCAGCAGCTTAGGGCCCCGCACAGATACGCAGTATTTT	CASSLGPRTDTQYF
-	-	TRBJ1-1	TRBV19	TGTGCCAGTAGTATATATCAGACTATGGGAGCTTTCTTT	CASSIYQTMGAFF
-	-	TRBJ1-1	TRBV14	TGTGCCAGCAGCCAATTACAGGGAGTCACTGAAGCTTTCTTT	CASSQLQGVTEAFF
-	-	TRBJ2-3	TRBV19	TGTGCCAGTAGATCTACCTGGGGGGGCACAGATACGCAGTATTTT	CASRSTWGGTDTQYF
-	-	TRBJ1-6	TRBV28	TGTGCCAGCCGTGAAGAGTATAATTCACCCCTCCACTTT	CASREEYNSPLHF
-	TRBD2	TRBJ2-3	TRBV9	TGTGCCAGCAGCGTAGGCGGGGGGGGCATCACAGATACGCAGTATTTT	CASSVGGGGITDTQYF
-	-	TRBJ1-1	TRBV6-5	TGTGCCAGCAGGGCTCTAGGGGGGGCTAACACTGAAGCTTTCTTT	CASRALGGANTEAFF
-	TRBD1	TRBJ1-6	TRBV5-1	TGCGCCAGCAGCTTGACCGGACAGGGGGCTGGCTCCTATAATTCACCCCTCCACTTT	CASSLTGQGAGSYNSPLHF
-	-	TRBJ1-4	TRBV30	TGTGCCTGGAGTCGAGGCGACACTAATGAAAAACTGTTTTTT	CAWSRGDTNEKLFF
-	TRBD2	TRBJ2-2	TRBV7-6	TGTGCCAGCAGCGGACTAGCGGTGGAGCTGTTTTTT	CASSGLAVELFF
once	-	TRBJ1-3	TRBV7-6	TGTGCCAGCAGCTTAGTTAGTCGGAGGGAAAACACCATATATTTT	CASSLVSRRENTIYF
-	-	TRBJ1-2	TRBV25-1	TGTGCCAGCAGTGAACCCCGGGGCTACACCTTC	CASSEPRGYTF
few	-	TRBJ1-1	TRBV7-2	TGTGCCAGCAGCTTAGCGCAGGGTATCGAAGCTTTCTTT	CASSLAQGIEAFF
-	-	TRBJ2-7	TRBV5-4	TGTGCCAGCAGCTTAATCTCTAGCCCGGGCGAGCAGTACTTC	CASSLISSPGEQYF
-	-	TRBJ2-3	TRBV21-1	TGTGCCAGCAGCAAAGGGGCAGGGCCAGATACGCAGTATTTT	CASSKGAGPDTQYF
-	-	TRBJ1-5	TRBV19	TGTGCCAGTAGTATATGGGGGGGTGATCAGCCCCAGCATTTT	CASSIWGGDQPQHF